This is a list of T cell receptor beta chains from one sample in a study of CD8+CD57+ T cells in acquired aplastic anemia. TCRdb re-called the reads through MiXCR, storing one row per CDR3 protein. The sample lists 200,000 or so distinct CDR3 sequences; around 65% were seen once. Sequenced: sorted CD4+, CD8+, or CD8+CD57+ T cells (not recorded which) from PBMCs. The source of these receptors is a human donor with severe aplastic anemia or a healthy control (not recorded which). Both conserved end residues are part of each CDR3. D genes are given only for firm matches. Only part of the rows carry a size: once, few, many, or a class if the clone is expanded.

J: TRBJ1-1; D: .; size: many; V: TRBV11-3; CDR3: CASSSAHAENTEAFF; DNA: TGTGCCAGCAGCTCAGCCCATGCGGAGAACACTGAAGCTTTCTTT
J: TRBJ2-1; D: TRBD2; size: .; V: TRBV2; CDR3: CASGEGASGYGNEQFF; DNA: TGTGCCAGCGGGGAAGGGGCTAGCGGGTATGGGAATGAGCAGTTCTTC
J: TRBJ1-1; D: .; size: .; V: TRBV11-2; CDR3: CASSLVEGTNTEAFF; DNA: TGTGCCAGCAGCTTAGTGGAGGGGACGAACACTGAAGCTTTCTTT
J: TRBJ1-1; D: .; size: once; V: TRBV19; CDR3: CASRGEGEDTEAFF; DNA: TGTGCCAGTAGAGGGGAGGGAGAGGACACTGAAGCTTTCTTT
J: TRBJ2-3; D: .; size: few; V: TRBV20-1; CDR3: CSASGYTDTQYF; DNA: TGCAGTGCTAGCGGATACACAGATACGCAGTATTTT
J: TRBJ2-1; D: .; size: many; V: TRBV29-1; CDR3: CSARTGSYNEQFF; DNA: TGCAGCGCTCGGACGGGTTCCTACAATGAGCAGTTCTTC
J: TRBJ1-5; D: TRBD1; size: .; V: TRBV20-1; CDR3: CSAPTGYQPQHF; DNA: TGCAGTGCCCCGACAGGGTATCAGCCCCAGCATTTT
J: TRBJ1-5; D: TRBD1; size: .; V: TRBV15; CDR3: CATSTRTGALSQPQHF; DNA: TGTGCCACCAGCACCCGGACAGGGGCCCTAAGTCAGCCCCAGCATTTT
J: TRBJ1-2; D: .; size: .; V: TRBV14; CDR3: CASSQTGNYGYTF; DNA: TGTGCCAGCAGCCAAACAGGAAACTATGGCTACACCTTC
J: TRBJ1-6; D: .; size: .; V: TRBV7-9; CDR3: CASSPWTDNSPLHF; DNA: TGTGCCAGCAGCCCCTGGACAGACAATTCACCCCTCCACTTT
J: TRBJ2-7; D: TRBD1; size: many; V: TRBV13; CDR3: CASSTSTGGLYEQYF; DNA: TGTGCCAGCAGCACGTCGACAGGGGGCTTGTACGAGCAGTACTTC
J: TRBJ2-7; D: .; size: .; V: TRBV4-3; CDR3: CASSQGGRSSYEQYF; DNA: TGCGCCAGCAGCCAAGGGGGACGCAGCTCCTACGAGCAGTACTTC
J: TRBJ2-7; D: TRBD1; size: .; V: TRBV9; CDR3: CASSAGTEAYEQYF; DNA: TGTGCCAGCAGTGCCGGGACAGAGGCCTACGAGCAGTACTTC
J: TRBJ2-3; D: .; size: many; V: TRBV10-3; CDR3: CAINELATDTQYF; DNA: TGTGCCATCAACGAACTAGCCACAGATACGCAGTATTTT
J: TRBJ2-2; D: .; size: few; V: TRBV30; CDR3: CAWSVRTGTGELFF; DNA: TGTGCCTGGAGTGTACGTACAGGAACCGGGGAGCTGTTTTTT
J: TRBJ2-7; D: .; size: .; V: TRBV2; CDR3: CASTLLVEQYF; DNA: TGTGCCAGCACCCTGCTTGTCGAGCAGTACTTC
J: TRBJ2-7; D: .; size: .; V: TRBV6-6; CDR3: CASSYSTGASESYEQYF; DNA: TGTGCCAGCAGTTACTCGACTGGGGCTAGCGAATCCTACGAGCAGTACTTC